This paragraph covers one TCR beta chain sequence. What it binds is not known. This specimen comes from a study of response to subunit inactivated influenza vaccine. Study results and caveats: Authors proposed each seasonal influenza vaccination draws in few new T cells.

TCRdb reanalysed the RT-PCR reads using MiXCR and keeps one entry per CDR3 protein. The data contain roughly 570,000 distinct CDR3 sequences, 14% of them singletons. Germline-derived CDR1 and CDR2 are SQVTM and ANQGSEA. J gave up 9 bases and V 5 bases, and 7 bases lay outside the gene matches. This CDR3 has 13 residues. The specimen was PBMCs from blood, collected roughly 12 days after vaccination. This clonotype originated in a man between 45 and 60 years old who received an inactivated influenza vaccine. The chain has TRBV29-1 and TRBJ2-1, with 10 bases fitting TRBD2. The CDR3 DNA reads as TGCAGCGTTCCCCCTAGCGGGGGTGGTGAGCAGTTCTTC. It codes for CSVPPSGGGEQFF.